This is a list of T cell receptor beta chains from one sample in a study of shared clonotypes between healthy human individuals. Produced via immunoSEQ multiplex PCR; TCRdb's table is partial and in-frame only. The sample lists around 2.5 million clones; 80% to 95% were seen once. The specimen was naive CD4+ T cells from PBMCs. The receptors here all came from a young man in good health. Some clones in this sample may be carry-over from other donors' samples. Each CDR3 is given with its conserved first and last residue. Fields, in order: J gene, CDR3 length, D gene, V gene, clone size, CDR3 protein, CDR3 DNA. The D gene is left open where the match is weak. For some rows the clone size is stated as once, few or many, or as a class when expanded; others skip it.

TRBJ2-1	15	.	TRBV25-1	.	CASSEPGAKGNEQFF	TGTGCCAGCAGTGAGCCAGGGGCAAAGGGCAATGAGCAGTTCTTC
TRBJ2-6	18	.	TRBV4-3	.	CASSQDPRRASGANVLTF	TGCGCCAGCAGCCAGGATCCTCGCAGGGCCTCTGGGGCCAACGTCCTGACTTTC
TRBJ1-1	11	.	TRBV20-1	.	CSASGSVEAFF	TGCAGTGCTTCAGGGAGTGTTGAAGCTTTCTTT
TRBJ2-7	11	.	TRBV28	.	CASSLYYQQYF	TGTGCCAGCAGTTTATATTATCAGCAGTACTTC
TRBJ1-5	16	.	TRBV15	.	CATSRGTGKGNQPQHF	TGTGCCACCAGCAGGGGTACGGGTAAGGGCAATCAGCCCCAGCATTTT
TRBJ2-1	14	.	TRBV7-3	.	CASSPPNGIGEQFF	TGTGCCAGCAGCCCCCCAAACGGGATCGGTGAGCAGTTCTTC
TRBJ2-2	14	.	TRBV7-7	.	CASSLQEGAGELFF	TGTGCCAGCAGCCTCCAAGAAGGAGCCGGGGAGCTGTTTTTT
TRBJ2-3	16	TRBD2	TRBV28	.	CASSVTAGGFFSTQYF	TGTGCCAGCAGCGTCACAGCGGGAGGGTTCTTCTCTACGCAGTATTTT
TRBJ2-7	15	TRBD1	TRBV27	.	CASSSYWTGSYEQYF	TGTGCCAGCAGCTCCTATTGGACAGGATCCTACGAGCAGTACTTC
TRBJ1-1	13	.	TRBV5-4	.	CASSLSANTEAFF	TGTGCCAGCAGCTTGTCCGCGAACACTGAAGCTTTCTTT
TRBJ2-2	16	.	TRBV10-3	.	CAISESRDWGRGELFF	TGTGCCATCAGTGAGTCGAGAGACTGGGGCAGAGGGGAGCTGTTTTTT
TRBJ2-5	16	.	TRBV5-1	once	CASSLAQAVILETQYF	TGCGCCAGCAGCTTGGCCCAGGCCGTGATATTGGAGACCCAGTACTTC
TRBJ2-1	16	TRBD1	TRBV4-2	.	CASSRQMNRGLNEQFF	TGTGCCAGCAGCCGCCAAATGAACAGGGGGCTCAATGAGCAGTTCTTC
TRBJ2-7	14	.	TRBV19	.	CASSINQEGVRQYF	TGTGCCAGTAGTATCAATCAGGAGGGGGTAAGGCAGTACTTC
TRBJ2-5	12	.	TRBV27	.	CASSVNLGTQYF	TGTGCCAGCAGTGTCAATCTTGGGACCCAGTACTTC
TRBJ2-5	12	.	TRBV19	.	CASNFLGETQYF	TGTGCCAGTAACTTCCTGGGAGAGACCCAGTACTTC
TRBJ2-7	16	.	TRBV11-2	.	CASSLSSGGVYYEQYF	TGTGCCAGCAGCTTATCGAGCGGAGGCGTTTACTACGAGCAGTACTTC
TRBJ2-7	14	.	TRBV28	.	CASSLKAVAYEQYF	TGTGCCAGCAGCCTGAAAGCAGTTGCATACGAGCAGTACTTC
TRBJ1-2	15	.	TRBV5-1	.	CASSPGPGLNYGYTF	TGCGCCAGCAGCCCCGGGCCCGGGCTTAACTATGGCTACACCTTC